This TCR beta chain was found in a study of response to subunit inactivated influenza vaccine. Points from the study as a whole: Researchers suggested that each seasonal influenza vaccination recruits few new T cells.

A few counts support this clonotype. Antigen specificity is unknown. After removal of 5 bases from V and 6 bases from J, the junction contained 6 bases not matched to a gene. Germline assignment: CDR1 SGHAT and CDR2 FQNNGV. CDR3 length equals 13 residues. TCRdb itself ran the RT-PCR reads through MiXCR, one entry per CDR3 protein. The sample lists approximately 500,000 distinct CDR3 sequences, around 15% seen once, with 11% in the top ten. The source was PBMCs from blood, collected approximately 12 days after vaccination. The receptor was isolated from a man aged 50 to 60 who received an inactivated influenza vaccine. This sequence joins TRBV11-2 and TRBJ2-7; 8 bases map to TRBD2. CDR3 loop: CASSPGLAREQYF. Written as DNA, the CDR3 is TGTGCCAGCAGCCCTGGACTAGCCCGCGAGCAGTACTTC.